These 8 T cell receptor beta chains share one sample of origin, sequenced in a study of beta chain features in type 1 diabetes. Expressed TCRB transcripts got sequenced, as all isolated RNA was reverse transcribed. Here immunoSEQ multiplex PCR was the method, and the copy in TCRdb shows in-frame clones only, minus some. The sample lists 970,000 or so clones, 17% seen once, with 0.023% in the top ten. Sequencing was done on a sample of naive CD4+ T cells from blood. The receptors were sampled from a woman aged 18-29 years in good health.

The V and J genes are TRBV23-1 and TRBJ2-3; maybe TRBD1 (6 bases). TRBV23-1 is sorted into the ORF group, with uncertain function. Trimming left V 4 bases short and J 0 bases short, with 17 bases between. There are 17 residues in the CDR3. CDR3 coding DNA: TGCGCCAGCAGTCGGGGGCCGCGCCCCTCTAGCACAGATACGCAGTATTTT. Encoded protein: CASSRGPRPSSTDTQYF.

This clone was seen a handful of times. This chain connects TRBV7-2 to TRBJ2-7, with 9 bases lining up with TRBD2. Germline CDR1 SGHTA, CDR2 FQGNSA. J was trimmed by 4 bases and V by 4 bases; bases with no gene match: 5. The CDR3 is made up of 14 amino acids. CDR3 amino acids: CASSSLAGPYEQYF. The CDR3 nucleotides are TGTGCCAGCAGCTCCCTAGCGGGACCATACGAGCAGTACTTC.

The chain recombines TRBV7-8 with TRBJ1-3; a possible D gene is TRBD1 (5 bases). Trimming removed 3 bases at V and 0 bases at J, with 12 bases between. The CDR3 is 16 residues long. Germline V gives CDR1 SGHVS, CDR2 FQNEAQ. CDR3 sequence reads: CASSLGLLLSGNTIYF. The CDR3 region has the DNA TGTGCCAGCAGCTTGGGACTTCTCCTCTCTGGAAACACCATATATTTT. The whole variable domain, remainder taken from reference TRBV7-8 and TRBJ1-3, is GAGVSQSPRYKVAKRGQDVALRCDPISGHVSLFWYQQALGQGPEFLTYFQNEAQLDKSGLPSDRFFAERPEGSVSTLKIQRTQQEDSAVYLCASSLGLLLSGNTIYFGEGSWLTVV.

A few counts support this clone. This rearrangement joins TRBV10-3 to TRBJ2-5; possibly TRBD2 for D (5 bases). Per germline, CDR1 ENHRY and CDR2 SYGVKD. This CDR3 is built from 15 residues. V dropped 6 bases and J dropped 5 bases, with 19 bases sitting between them. This CDR3 reads CAISATRGEQETQYF. The DNA for the CDR3 is TGTGCCATCAGCGCGACACGTGGGGAGCAGGAGACCCAGTACTTC.

This clone has just a few counts. The chain uses TRBV7-6 and TRBJ2-3; the D is unclear. Germline V gene data show CDR1 as SGHVS and CDR2 as FNYEAQ. CDR3 size: 13 residues. Trimming stripped 1 base from V and 3 bases from J, with 5 bases between. The CDR3 spells CASSLEGTDTQYF. The DNA of the CDR3 is TGTGCCAGCAGCTTAGAAGGAACAGATACGCAGTATTTT.

This clone was recorded a few times. This sample also contains other DNA sequences that code for the same CDR3. The chain employs TRBV12-5 and TRBJ2-1; 7 nucleotides agree with TRBD1. V shed 1 base, J shed 0 bases, and the junction held 0 bases outside the gene matches. The CDR3 contains 15 residues. CDR1 is LGHNT, CDR2 FRNRAP, per germline. The CDR3: CASGLGQGSYNEQFF. The CDR3 nucleotides read TGTGCTAGTGGTTTGGGACAGGGCTCCTACAATGAGCAGTTCTTC.

J is TRBJ2-7 and V is TRBV7-2; D possibly corresponds to TRBD1 (6 bases). V lost 4 bases, J lost 6 bases, and 22 bases lay in between. The CDR3 runs to 16 residues. Per germline, CDR1 SGHTA and CDR2 FQGNSA. The CDR3 DNA follows: TGTGCCAGCAGCTCAACCGGGACAAGCTCCTCGGGCGAGCAGTACTTC. This codes for CASSSTGTSSSGEQYF.

This clone has a handful of counts. The chain employs TRBV5-1 and TRBJ1-4; D unclear. The CDR3 has 15 amino acids. Germline CDR1 SGHRS, CDR2 YFSETQ. Trimming shortened V by 0 bases and J by 0 bases, and 6 bases separated the two germline ends. The CDR3, as DNA: TGCGCCAGCAGCTTGGTAGGGTCAACTAATGAAAAACTGTTTTTT. It encodes CASSLVGSTNEKLFF.